The 9 T cell receptor beta chains reported below all come from one sample, sequenced in a study of identical twins. TCRdb passed the 5' RACE reads through MiXCR, listing each CDR3 protein once. The sample shows around 650,000 distinct CDR3 sequences, around 7.5% of them seen only once. This sample was shared with a second study, whose subject was yellow fever vaccine responses in identical twins.

Sequenced input: PBMCs. These TCRs come from a woman aged 18-29 years in good health.

V gene TRBV12-3 or TRBV12-4 combines with J gene TRBJ2-3; tentatively, D is TRBD2 (5 bases). This CDR3 contains 14 residues. V lost 9 bases to trimming and J lost 4 bases, with 17 bases between them. CDR3 DNA sequence: TGTGCCAGTTCAGTTCGGGGAGTGCCAGATACGCAGTATTTT. Its protein is CASSVRGVPDTQYF.

This CDR3 reads CASSLRTPNEQYF. CDR3 nucleotides: TGTGCCAGCAGTCTCCGGACTCCAAACGAGCAGTACTTC. The chain joins TRBV28 to TRBJ2-7; perhaps TRBD2 as D (5 bases). V was clipped by 5 bases and J by 5 bases, with 13 bases between them. The CDR3 sequence is 13 residues long. The germline V gene has CDR1 MDHEN and CDR2 SYDVKM. The variable domain in full, completed from reference TRBV28 and TRBJ2-7, reads DVKVTQSSRYLVKRTGEKVFLECVQDMDHENMFWYRQDPGLGLRLIYFSYDVKMKEKGDIPEGYSVSREKKERFSLILESASTNQTSMYLCASSLRTPNEQYFGPGTRLTVT.

Many counts were recorded for this clonotype. V usage is TRBV20-1 and J usage is TRBJ2-5; TRBD2 matches at 15 bases. After removal of 2 bases from V and 4 bases from J, the junction contained 2 bases not matched to a gene. Germline CDR1 DFQATT, CDR2 SNEGSKA (reference sequence). This CDR3 region has 15 residues. CDR3 loop: CSARPGLAGGETQYF. CDR3 DNA sequence: TGCAGTGCTAGACCGGGACTAGCGGGAGGAGAGACCCAGTACTTC.

CDR3: CASSPGGRRDTQYF. CDR3 sequence (DNA): TGTGCCAGCAGTCCCGGTGGTCGGCGGGATACGCAGTATTTT. The chain recombines TRBV28 with TRBJ2-3; D uncertain. V was cut by 5 bases and J by 6 bases, with 15 bases left in between. The CDR3 length is 14 residues. Germline values: CDR1 MDHEN, CDR2 SYDVKM.

This clonotype was counted many times. The CDR3 region has the DNA TGTGCCATCAGTGAAACGCCTTTGGGTTCACCCCTCCACTTT. Translating gives CAISETPLGSPLHF. The rearrangement joins TRBV10-3 to TRBJ1-6; D is unclear. Germline V gene data show CDR1 as ENHRY and CDR2 as SYGVKD. Trimming pared 3 bases from V and 9 bases from J, leaving 12 bases between. The CDR3 extends over 14 amino acids.

This clonotype was counted only a few times. V usage is TRBV29-1 and J usage is TRBJ2-2, with 7 bases fitting TRBD1. Germline V gives CDR1 SQVTM, CDR2 ANQGSEA. The CDR3 sequence is 14 residues long. V shed 6 bases, J shed 0 bases, and the junction held 4 bases outside the gene matches. CDR3 bases: TGCAGCGTGAAGACAGGGCCGAACACCGGGGAGCTGTTTTTT. Its translation: CSVKTGPNTGELFF.

This clonotype was observed many times. The J gene is TRBJ1-5, the V gene TRBV7-2, with a tentative D call TRBD1 (6 bases). CDR3 length: 15 amino acids. Germline-derived CDR1 and CDR2 are SGHTA and FQGNSA. The V and J ends lost 5 bases and 3 bases respectively, with 14 bases between them. CDR3 coding DNA: TGTGCCAGCAGCCCCGGTGGGGGGCTCAATCAGCCCCAGCATTTT. Protein: CASSPGGGLNQPQHF.

This clonotype was counted between two and nine times. The gene calls are TRBV28 and TRBJ2-7; TRBD1 aligns across 9 bases. The CDR3 length is 14 residues. The germline gives CDR1 MDHEN, CDR2 SYDVKM. V shed 6 bases and J 3 bases; nucleotides not matched to a gene: 6. CDR3 residues: CASRLPGQGYEQYF. CDR3 sequence (DNA): TGTGCCAGCAGACTTCCGGGACAGGGCTACGAGCAGTACTTC.

This rearrangement joins TRBV6-5 to TRBJ2-7; possible D gene TRBD1, 6 bases. This CDR3 comprises 13 residues. Trimming cost V 2 bases and J 6 bases, with 11 bases left between them. CDR1 and CDR2 (germline): MNHEY, SVGAGI. As DNA, the CDR3 is TGTGCCAGCAGTTACGGGGAAGGGGGCGAGCAGTACTTC. It encodes CASSYGEGGEQYF.